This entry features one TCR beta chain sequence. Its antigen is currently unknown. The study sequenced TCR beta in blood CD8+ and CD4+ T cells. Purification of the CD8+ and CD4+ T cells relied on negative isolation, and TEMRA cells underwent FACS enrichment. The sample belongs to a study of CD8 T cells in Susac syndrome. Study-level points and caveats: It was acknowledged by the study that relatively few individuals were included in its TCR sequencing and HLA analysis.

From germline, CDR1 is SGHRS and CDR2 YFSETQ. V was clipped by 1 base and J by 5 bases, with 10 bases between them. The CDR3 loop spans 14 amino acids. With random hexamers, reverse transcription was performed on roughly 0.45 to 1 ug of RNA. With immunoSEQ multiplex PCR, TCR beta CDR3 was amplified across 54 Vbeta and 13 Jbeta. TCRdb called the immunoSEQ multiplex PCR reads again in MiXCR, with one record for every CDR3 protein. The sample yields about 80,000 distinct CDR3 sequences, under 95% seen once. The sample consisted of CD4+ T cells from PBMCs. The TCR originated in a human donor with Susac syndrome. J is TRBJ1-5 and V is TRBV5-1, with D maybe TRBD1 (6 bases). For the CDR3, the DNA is TGCGCCAGCAGCTTGTCGGGGGCTGATCAGCCCCAGCATTTT. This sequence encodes CASSLSGADQPQHF.